This T cell receptor beta chain stems from a study of PD-1 blockade in classical Hodgkin lymphoma. Overall study results and limits: Relative to healthy donors, newly diagnosed patients reportedly had lower baseline TCR diversity, which was reported as lower still in relapsed/refractory patients. With respect to the repertoire differences, their causes, possibly disease activity or prior therapy, remain undefined.

Comments on this clone: Its target is unknown.

With 2 bases clipped from V and 5 bases from J, the junction kept 7 bases outside the gene matches. The CDR3 has 16 amino acids. From germline, CDR1 is ENHRY and CDR2 SYGVKD. The time point here: newly diagnosed, previously untreated cHL patient sample. Untreated, newly diagnosed classical Hodgkin lymphoma PBMCs were used for comparison. Here immunoSEQ multiplex PCR was the method, and the copy in TCRdb shows in-frame clones only, minus some. This sample carries some 17,000 clones, 80% to 95% of them seen once, and the ten largest clones take about 7%. The chain recombines TRBV10-3 with TRBJ2-2; 8 bases are a match to TRBD2. Sample: peripheral blood mononuclear cells (PBMCs). This receptor was obtained from a human donor with classical Hodgkin lymphoma. CDR3 sequence reads: CAISEGAGDVTGELFF. CDR3 DNA: TGTGCCATCAGTGAGGGAGCGGGAGATGTAACCGGGGAGCTGTTTTTT.